This T cell receptor beta chain was observed in a study of blood T cell repertoires in COVID-19. The wider study: COVID-19 samples from acute and convalescent phases originated in the United States, Italy and Spain.

Details on this clone: The same CDR3 is also encoded by other DNA sequences in this sample.

Germline assignment: CDR1 SGHRS and CDR2 YFSETQ. This CDR3 comprises 14 residues. J gave up 8 bases and V 0 bases, and 4 bases lay outside the gene matches. Recruitment covered about two dozen US areas and drew participants whose ages spanned about 18 to 90 years. Cohort placement rested on clinical history that participants reported themselves. Recovery meant two consecutive negative NP/OP PCR tests, professional clearance, or resolved symptoms. Profiled with immunoSEQ multiplex PCR; TCRdb holds only in-frame clones, not every one. The table lists under 350,000 clones, roughly 90% of them singletons.

Sample: PBMCs or T cells enriched from blood (not recorded which). The rearrangement links TRBV5-1 to TRBJ1-4; 7 bases are a match to TRBD1. The TCR was taken from a man in his fifties or sixties who had recovered from COVID-19. In DNA form, the CDR3 reads TGCGCCAGCAGCTTGGGACAGGGCGGGGAAAAACTGTTTTTT. Translation: CASSLGQGGEKLFF.